The rows below give T cell receptor beta chains drawn from one sample of a study of T cells in Graves' hyperthyroidism and ophthalmopathy. TCRdb redid the calling of the multiplex PCR reads with MiXCR, one entry per CDR3 protein. The table includes hundreds of thousands of distinct CDR3 sequences, about 15% detected once. Material: blood. The origin of the receptors is a woman in her thirties with Graves' hyperthyroidism that later progressed to Graves' ophthalmopathy. Each CDR3 is given without its conserved first and last residue.

TRBJ1-2	TRBV15	ATSGRTGWNGYT
TRBJ2-5	TRBV6-1	ASSLGTSGGTSGETQY
TRBJ1-4	TRBV9	ASGGSQTNEKLF
TRBJ2-1	TRBV20-1	SARGGTSGRPEF
TRBJ2-1	TRBV29-1	SVEGGLQINNEQF
TRBJ2-1	TRBV4-1	ASSQGDSLLYNEQF
TRBJ2-3	TRBV20-1	SARDGADTQY
TRBJ1-2	TRBV7-9	ASSSLPLPEGYT
TRBJ2-1	TRBV6-1	ASKAGIHNEQF
TRBJ1-2	TRBV28	ASSLSGLWGSNYGYT
TRBJ2-3	TRBV2	ASSARDPVSDTQY
TRBJ1-2	TRBV28	ASSTLQGENYGYT
TRBJ2-3	TRBV20-1	SAGRSGTQY
TRBJ2-5	TRBV7-9	ASSLGFSGLDETQY
TRBJ1-2	TRBV12-3/TRBV12-4	ASSFGEGYGYT
TRBJ2-2	TRBV7-9	ASSLNLAGDTGELF
TRBJ1-3	TRBV27	ASSNGGGVSGNTIY